This TCR beta chain is drawn from a study of T-cell reconstitution after alpha-beta-depleted transplantation in children. General study results and limits: From newly produced T cells came most of the T-cell counts and diversity one year after transplant. Recipient T cells and thymic progenitors that survived gave rise to the high TCRbeta diversity observed at day 60 in some patients.

Preparation of the TCRbeta library used unique molecular identifiers. TCRdb redid the calling of the PCR reads with MiXCR, one entry per CDR3 protein. Of around 490,000 distinct CDR3 sequences in the sample, around 10% were seen once. As to this clonotype: Antigen unknown.

This CDR3 has 13 amino acids. In germline, CDR1 is KGHSH, CDR2 LQKENI. Trimming took off 7 bases at V and 7 bases at J, with 16 bases between the two ends. The TCR was taken from a female patient aged 2 to 10 who had a stem cell transplant for aplastic anemia, so the T cells may come from the graft donor. This chain links TRBV18 with TRBJ1-2; no definite D call. This specimen consisted of PBMCs, mostly from graft donor cells, obtained 180 days after TCRalphabeta/CD19-depleted stem cell transplant. CDR3 in amino acids: CASYPGTVSGYTF. The CDR3 nucleotides read TGTGCCAGCTACCCCGGCACAGTAAGTGGCTACACCTTC.